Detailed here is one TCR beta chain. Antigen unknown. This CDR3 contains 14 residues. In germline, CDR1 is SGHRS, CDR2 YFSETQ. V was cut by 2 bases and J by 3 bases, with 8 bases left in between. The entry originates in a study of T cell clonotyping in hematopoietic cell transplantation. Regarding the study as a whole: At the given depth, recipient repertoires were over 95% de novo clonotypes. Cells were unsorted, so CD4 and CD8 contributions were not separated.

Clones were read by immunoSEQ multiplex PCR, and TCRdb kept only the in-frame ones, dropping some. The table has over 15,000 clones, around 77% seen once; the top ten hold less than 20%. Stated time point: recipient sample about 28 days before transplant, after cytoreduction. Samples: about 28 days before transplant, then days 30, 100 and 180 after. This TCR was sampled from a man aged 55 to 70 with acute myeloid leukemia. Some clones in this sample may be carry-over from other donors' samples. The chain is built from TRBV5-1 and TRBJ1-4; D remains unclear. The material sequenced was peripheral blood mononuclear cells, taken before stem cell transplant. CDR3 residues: CASSLTGSNEKLFF. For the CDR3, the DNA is TGCGCCAGCAGCTTAACGGGCTCTAATGAAAAACTGTTTTTT.